A single sample is the source of the 7 T cell receptor beta chains below, sequenced in a study of blood T cell dynamics during melanoma immunotherapy. Using immunoSEQ multiplex PCR, the repertoire was profiled, and TCRdb retains in-frame clones only, with some absent. The table lists more than 9,000 clones, around 86% of them singletons, with about 10% in the top ten. The time point was: pre-treatment baseline. The starting material was blood, obtained from a patient treated with checkpoint blockade. These receptors were obtained from a human donor with melanoma.

The chain employs TRBV18 and TRBJ1-1; tentative D call: TRBD1 (5 bases). The CDR3 contains 13 residues. Germline CDR1 reads KGHSH; CDR2 reads LQKENI. V shed 4 bases and J shed 1 base, with 7 bases lying between them. CDR3 nucleotides: TGTGCCAGCTCACGTGGACAGAACACTGAAGCTTTCTTT. Translating gives CASSRGQNTEAFF. Full variable domain (outside the CDR3, taken from reference TRBV18 and TRBJ1-1): NAGVMQNPRHLVRRRGQEARLRCSPMKGHSHVYWYRQLPEEGLKFMVYLQKENIIDESGMPKERFSAEFPKEGPSILRIQQVVRGDSAAYFCASSRGQNTEAFFGQGTRLTVV.

This chain connects TRBV6-1 to TRBJ2-1; D is tentatively TRBD1 or TRBD2 (6 bases each). The CDR3 totals 15 residues. Germline CDR1 MNHNS, CDR2 SASEGT. Trimming took 7 bases from V and 3 from J, leaving 16 bases between them. CDR3 sequence: CASKWGAESYNEQFF. The CDR3 DNA follows: TGTGCCAGCAAGTGGGGGGCGGAAAGCTACAATGAGCAGTTCTTC.

This chain links TRBV25-1 with TRBJ2-1, with 8 bases aligning to TRBD1. J gave up 5 bases and V 5 bases, and 8 bases lay outside the gene matches. The CDR3 totals 15 residues. Germline loops: CDR1 MGHDK, CDR2 SYGVNS. CDR3 bases: TGTGCCAGCAGTTTCGGGACAGGCAAAAACAATGAGCAGTTCTTC. Protein: CASSFGTGKNNEQFF.

This clone was seen a few times. This chain links TRBV29-1 with TRBJ2-6; D may be TRBD1 or TRBD2 (5 bases each). The V gene's germline CDR1 is SQVTM and CDR2 ANQGSEA. Deletions cut 4 bases from V and 4 bases from J, with 8 bases between. This CDR3 contains 13 residues. Here the CDR3 DNA reads TGCAGCGTTGGCCGGGACGGGGCCAACGTCCTGACTTTC. Translation gives CSVGRDGANVLTF.

The chain recombines TRBV27 with TRBJ2-3; D is undetermined. The germline V gene has CDR1 MNHEY and CDR2 SMNVEV (reference sequence). This CDR3 comprises 14 residues. With 5 bases removed from V and 5 bases from J, the gap between germline ends came to 14 bases. The CDR3 DNA reads TGTGCCAGCAGTAAGGACCCCCGGAGAGATACGCAGTATTTT. It is translated as CASSKDPRRDTQYF.

This clone has only one observation. This rearrangement joins TRBV11-2 to TRBJ2-5, with 10 positions matching TRBD2. The V gene's germline CDR1 is SGHAT and CDR2 FQNNGV. This CDR3 spans 19 amino acids. The V segment lost 0 bases and the J segment 2 bases; nucleotides outside the gene matches: 12. CDR3 residues: CASSLDPLAGALGQETQYF. The CDR3 nucleotides are TGTGCCAGCAGCTTAGATCCCCTAGCGGGGGCCCTTGGGCAAGAGACCCAGTACTTC.

The chain recombines TRBV5-1 with TRBJ1-1, with D perhaps TRBD1 (5 bases). The CDR3 spans 14 residues. V lost 1 base to trimming and J lost 6 bases, with 13 bases between them. The germline V gene encodes CDR1 SGHRS and CDR2 YFSETQ. The CDR3: CASSLMGGAAEAFF. CDR3 nucleotide sequence: TGCGCCAGCAGCTTGATGGGGGGAGCCGCTGAAGCTTTCTTT.